The 11 T cell receptor beta chains below come from one sample, sequenced in a study of post-analysis software for immune sequencing data. Whole-study findings and limits: TRBV segments more frequent in patients than in controls numbered five and included TRBV5-6, TRBV5-1 and TRBV20-1.

Their recognized antigens are unknown. Researchers reported that TCR beta cDNA libraries carried unique molecular identifiers. From the PCR reads, TCRdb called clonotypes with MiXCR, one entry per CDR3 protein. The table records around 400,000 distinct CDR3 sequences, approximately 42% of them present only once. The sample taken for sequencing was blood. The source is a girl under 10 years old with multiple sclerosis.

The J gene is TRBJ2-7, the V gene TRBV7-8, with D possibly matching TRBD1 (6 bases). The CDR3 runs 14 residues. The germline gives CDR1 SGHVS, CDR2 FQNEAQ. The V and J ends lost 1 base and 4 bases respectively, with 11 bases between them. CDR3 bases: TGTGCCAGCAGCTTAGAACAGGGTTTGTACGAGCAGTACTTC. This gives the protein CASSLEQGLYEQYF.

The rearrangement links TRBV29-1 to TRBJ2-5; 14 positions agree with TRBD2. The V and J ends lost 6 bases and 5 bases, in that order; junction bases with no gene match: 11. Germline CDR1 and CDR2: SQVTM and ANQGSEA. The CDR3 is 16 residues long. CDR3 residues: CSVIPGLAGGSETQYF. CDR3 sequence (DNA): TGCAGCGTAATCCCCGGACTAGCGGGAGGTTCTGAGACCCAGTACTTC. The full variable domain, completed using reference TRBV29-1 and TRBJ2-5, is SAVISQKPSRDICQRGTSLTIQCQVDSQVTMMFWYRQQPGQSLTLIATANQGSEATYESGFVIDKFPISRPNLTFSTLTVSNMSPEDSSIYLCSVIPGLAGGSETQYFGPGTRLLVL.

This clonotype has more than one count but fewer than ten. J is TRBJ1-5 and V is TRBV12-3 or TRBV12-4; D ambiguous. CDR3 length: 14 residues. V was trimmed by 0 bases and J by 4 bases, leaving 7 bases between them. CDR3 sequence reads: CASSLAALNQPQHF. DNA of the CDR3: TGTGCCAGCAGTTTAGCGGCCCTTAATCAGCCCCAGCATTTT.

This chain connects TRBV20-1 to TRBJ1-1; D is undetermined. This CDR3 is built from 13 residues. Germline assignment: CDR1 DFQATT and CDR2 SNEGSKA (reference sequence). V lost 3 bases, J lost 1 base, and 9 bases lay in between. The CDR3: CSASVWTNTEAFF. The CDR3 DNA sequence: TGCAGTGCTAGCGTTTGGACGAACACTGAAGCTTTCTTT.

This chain joins TRBV29-1 and TRBJ2-1, with TRBD2 as a possible D gene (7 bases). The CDR3 runs 11 residues. V dropped 6 bases and J dropped 14 bases, with 17 bases sitting between them. Germline CDR1 is SQVTM and CDR2 is ANQGSEA. This chain's CDR3 is CSVPMGAGEFF. As DNA, the CDR3 is TGCAGCGTACCCATGGGGGCGGGGGAGTTCTTC.

This clonotype showed up just a few times. The CDR3 region has the DNA TGTGCCAGCAGGCAGGGACTTTATGGCTACACCTTC. Its translation: CASRQGLYGYTF. V usage is TRBV12-3 or TRBV12-4 and J usage is TRBJ1-2; weak D call: TRBD1 (5 bases). Trimming took 6 bases from V and 5 from J, leaving 10 bases between them. The CDR3 is 12 residues long.

This clonotype was observed a handful of times. V gene TRBV20-1 combines with J gene TRBJ2-3; TRBD2 is a possible D gene (5 bases). Germline CDR1 DFQATT, CDR2 SNEGSKA (reference sequence). Trimming removed 7 bases at V and 2 bases at J, with 13 bases between. The CDR3 has 13 amino acids. CDR3 sequence reads: CSGPAESTDTQYF. The CDR3 DNA reads as TGCAGTGGACCAGCGGAATCCACAGATACGCAGTATTTT.

The V and J genes are TRBV20-1 and TRBJ1-1; D is unresolved. The V end was cut by 6 bases, the J end by 9 bases, with 14 bases between. This CDR3 region has 11 residues. Germline V gene sequence: CDR1 DFQATT, CDR2 SNEGSKA (reference sequence). The CDR3 is CSARLVPQAFF. CDR3 nucleotide sequence: TGCAGTGCCAGATTGGTACCCCAAGCTTTCTTT.

This sequence joins TRBV12-3 or TRBV12-4 and TRBJ1-5, with TRBD1 matching 8 bases. The junction had 3 bases not matched to a gene; V was cut back by 3 bases and J by 2 bases. The CDR3 contains 15 residues. In DNA form, the CDR3 reads TGTGCCAGCAGTTTTGGGACAGGTCGCAATCAGCCCCAGCATTTT. Protein sequence: CASSFGTGRNQPQHF.

This clonotype has a handful of counts. The chain has TRBV6-5 and TRBJ1-2; 7 nucleotides line up with TRBD1. Germline trimming cut 10 bases from V and 5 bases from J; bases unmatched to any gene: 13. The CDR3 spans 14 residues. The germline V gene encodes CDR1 MNHEY and CDR2 SVGAGI. CDR3 in amino acids: CATCPWDSGYGYTF. As DNA, the CDR3 is TGTGCCACCTGCCCTTGGGACAGCGGATATGGCTACACCTTC.

The CDR3 DNA reads TGCAGCGCCCAAATGGGCTATGGCTACACCTTC. Protein sequence: CSAQMGYGYTF. The chain recombines TRBV29-1 with TRBJ1-2; D not certain. V lost 7 bases, J lost 4 bases, and 10 bases lay in between. The CDR3 runs 11 residues. Germline V lookup: CDR1 SQVTM, CDR2 ANQGSEA.